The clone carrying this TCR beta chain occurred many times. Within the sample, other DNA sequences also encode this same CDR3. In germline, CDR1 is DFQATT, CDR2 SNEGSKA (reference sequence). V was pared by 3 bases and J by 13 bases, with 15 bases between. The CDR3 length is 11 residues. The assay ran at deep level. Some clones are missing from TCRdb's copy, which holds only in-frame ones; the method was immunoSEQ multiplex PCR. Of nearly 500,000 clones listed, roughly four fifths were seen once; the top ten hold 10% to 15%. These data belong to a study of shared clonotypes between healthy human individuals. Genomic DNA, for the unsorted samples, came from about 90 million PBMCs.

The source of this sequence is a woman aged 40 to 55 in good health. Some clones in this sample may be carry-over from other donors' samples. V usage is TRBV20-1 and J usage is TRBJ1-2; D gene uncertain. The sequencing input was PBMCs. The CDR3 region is CSASPGASGTF. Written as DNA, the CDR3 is TGCAGTGCTAGTCCGGGCGCCTCGGGCACCTTC.